The source of this TCR beta chain is a study of blood T cell repertoires in COVID-19. In the study overall: COVID-19 samples from acute and convalescent phases originated in the United States, Italy and Spain. PBMCs, B-cell-depleted T cells, or T cells were the source of the cDNA or gDNA that made up the material.

The CDR3 has 16 amino acids. Germline lookup yields CDR1 LNHNV and CDR2 YYDKDF (reference sequence). The V gene lost 0 bases and the J gene lost 0 bases, with 11 bases spanning the gap. Per the original data handling: Reference gene primer amplification in the assay estimated nucleated cell counts. Sequencing was performed with immunoSEQ multiplex PCR; in TCRdb, only in-frame clones are kept and a portion is missing. The V and J calls and clone size were taken over from that table, and D and trimming were inferred from the DNA. The sample consists of 200,000 to 250,000 clones, about 90% of them appearing once.

Sample: peripheral blood. This TCR was sampled from an older woman with acute or convalescent COVID-19. The chain uses TRBV15 and TRBJ1-1, with D uncertain. The CDR3 protein is CATSRDEGWVNTEAFF. As DNA, the CDR3 is TGTGCCACCAGCAGAGATGAGGGTTGGGTGAACACTGAAGCTTTCTTT. The entire variable domain, with the rest obtained from reference TRBV15 and TRBJ1-1, is as follows: DAMVIQNPRYQVTQFGKPVTLSCSQTLNHNVMYWYQQKSSQAPKLLFHYYDKDFNNEADTPDNFQSRRPNTSFCFLDIRSPGLGDTAMYLCATSRDEGWVNTEAFFGQGTRLTVV.